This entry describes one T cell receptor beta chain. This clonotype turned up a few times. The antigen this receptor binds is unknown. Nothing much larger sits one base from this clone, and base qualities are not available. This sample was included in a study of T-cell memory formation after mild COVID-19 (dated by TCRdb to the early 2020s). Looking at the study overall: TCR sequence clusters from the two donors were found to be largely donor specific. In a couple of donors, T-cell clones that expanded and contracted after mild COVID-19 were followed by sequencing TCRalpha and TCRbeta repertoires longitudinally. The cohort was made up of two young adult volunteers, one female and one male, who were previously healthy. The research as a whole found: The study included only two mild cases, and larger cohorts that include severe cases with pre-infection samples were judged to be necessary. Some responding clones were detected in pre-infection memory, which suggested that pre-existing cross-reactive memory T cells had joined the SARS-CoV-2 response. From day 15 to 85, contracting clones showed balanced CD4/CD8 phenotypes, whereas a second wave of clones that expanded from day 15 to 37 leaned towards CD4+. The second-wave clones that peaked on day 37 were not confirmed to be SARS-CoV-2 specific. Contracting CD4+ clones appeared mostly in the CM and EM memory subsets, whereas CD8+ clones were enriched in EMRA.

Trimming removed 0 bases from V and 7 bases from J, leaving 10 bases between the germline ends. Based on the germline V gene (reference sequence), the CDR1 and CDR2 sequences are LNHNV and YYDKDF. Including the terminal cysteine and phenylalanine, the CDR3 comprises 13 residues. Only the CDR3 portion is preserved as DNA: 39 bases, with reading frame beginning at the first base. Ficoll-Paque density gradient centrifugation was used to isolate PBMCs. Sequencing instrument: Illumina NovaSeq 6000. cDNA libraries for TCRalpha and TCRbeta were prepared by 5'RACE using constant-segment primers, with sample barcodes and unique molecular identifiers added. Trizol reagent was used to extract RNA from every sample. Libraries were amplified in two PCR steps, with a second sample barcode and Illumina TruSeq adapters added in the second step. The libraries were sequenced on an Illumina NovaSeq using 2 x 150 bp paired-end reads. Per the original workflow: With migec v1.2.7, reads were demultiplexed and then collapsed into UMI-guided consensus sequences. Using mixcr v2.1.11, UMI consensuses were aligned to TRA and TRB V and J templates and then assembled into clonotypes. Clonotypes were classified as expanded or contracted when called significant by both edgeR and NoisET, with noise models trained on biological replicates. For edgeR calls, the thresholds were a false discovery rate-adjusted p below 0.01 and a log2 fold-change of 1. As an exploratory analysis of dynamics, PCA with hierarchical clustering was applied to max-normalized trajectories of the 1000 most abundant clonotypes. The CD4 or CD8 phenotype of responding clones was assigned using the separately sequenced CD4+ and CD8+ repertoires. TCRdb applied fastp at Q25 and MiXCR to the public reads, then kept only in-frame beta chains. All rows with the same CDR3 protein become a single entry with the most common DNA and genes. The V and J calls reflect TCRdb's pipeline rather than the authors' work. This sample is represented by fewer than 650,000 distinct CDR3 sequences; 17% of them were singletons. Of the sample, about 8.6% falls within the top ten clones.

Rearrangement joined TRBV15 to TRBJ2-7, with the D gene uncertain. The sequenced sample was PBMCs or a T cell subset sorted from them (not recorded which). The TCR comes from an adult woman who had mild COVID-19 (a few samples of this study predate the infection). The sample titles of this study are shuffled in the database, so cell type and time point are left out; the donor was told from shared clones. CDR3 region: CATSRDQTREQYF. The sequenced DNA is TGTGCCACCAGCAGAGATCAAACGAGAGAGCAGTACTTC.